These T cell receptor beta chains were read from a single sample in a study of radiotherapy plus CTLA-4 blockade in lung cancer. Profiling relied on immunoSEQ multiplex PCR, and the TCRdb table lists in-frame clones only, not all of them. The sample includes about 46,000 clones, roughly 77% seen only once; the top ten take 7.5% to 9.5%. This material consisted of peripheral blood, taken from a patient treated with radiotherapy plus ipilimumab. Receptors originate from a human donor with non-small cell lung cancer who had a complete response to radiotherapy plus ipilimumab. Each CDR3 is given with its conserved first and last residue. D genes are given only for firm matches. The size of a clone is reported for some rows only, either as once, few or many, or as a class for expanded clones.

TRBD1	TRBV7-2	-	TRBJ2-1	CASSSVTGRRDEQFF	TGTGCCAGCAGCTCTGTGACAGGGAGAAGAGATGAGCAGTTCTTC
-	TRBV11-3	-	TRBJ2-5	CASSLDRQDPAKETQYF	TGTGCCAGCAGCTTAGACCGACAGGACCCAGCGAAGGAGACCCAGTACTTC
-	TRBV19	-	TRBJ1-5	CASSIVTGQGNQPQHF	TGTGCCAGTAGTATAGTTACAGGGCAGGGCAATCAGCCCCAGCATTTT
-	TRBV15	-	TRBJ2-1	CATSRDLADTYNEQFF	TGTGCCACCAGCAGAGATTTAGCGGACACCTACAATGAGCAGTTCTTC
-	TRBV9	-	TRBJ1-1	CASSVGSRESTEAFF	TGTGCCAGCAGCGTAGGTTCTCGGGAGAGCACTGAAGCTTTCTTT
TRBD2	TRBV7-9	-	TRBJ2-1	CASSLAWTSGTNEQFF	TGTGCCAGCAGCTTAGCATGGACTAGCGGGACAAATGAGCAGTTCTTC
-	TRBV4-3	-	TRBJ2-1	CASSQEFVGASGEQFF	TGCGCCAGCAGCCAAGAATTCGTCGGAGCGAGCGGTGAGCAGTTCTTC
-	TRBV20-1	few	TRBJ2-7	CSASYSYEQYF	TGCAGTGCTAGTTACTCCTACGAGCAGTACTTC
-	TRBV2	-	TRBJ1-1	CASIATHRVRENTEAFF	TGTGCCAGCATCGCCACCCACAGGGTCCGGGAGAACACTGAAGCTTTCTTT
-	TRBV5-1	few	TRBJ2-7	CASGGTDAYSYEQYF	TGCGCCAGCGGGGGGACGGATGCCTACTCCTACGAGCAGTACTTC
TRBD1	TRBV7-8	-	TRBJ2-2	CASSLRTGRNTGELFF	TGTGCCAGCAGCCTTCGGACAGGGAGGAACACCGGGGAGCTGTTTTTT
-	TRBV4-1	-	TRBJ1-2	CASSQDSMRSYGYTF	TGCGCCAGCAGCCAAGACTCCATGAGGAGTTATGGCTACACCTTC
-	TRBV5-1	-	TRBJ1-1	CASSLEGMRYTEAFF	TGCGCCAGCAGCTTGGAAGGAATGCGGTACACTGAAGCTTTCTTT
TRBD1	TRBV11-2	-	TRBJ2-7	CASSLNRDSSYEQYF	TGTGCCAGCAGCTTGAACCGGGACAGTTCCTACGAGCAGTACTTC
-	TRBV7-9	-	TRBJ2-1	CASSLGSGVHNEQFF	TGTGCCAGCAGCTTAGGATCAGGGGTTCACAATGAGCAGTTCTTC
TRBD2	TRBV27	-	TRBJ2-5	CASSLRSGGIQETQYF	TGTGCCAGCAGTTTAAGGAGCGGGGGGATCCAAGAGACCCAGTACTTC
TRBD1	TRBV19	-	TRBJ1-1	CASSAHGSGTVKNTEAFF	TGTGCCAGTTCGGCCCACGGGTCCGGGACAGTTAAGAACACTGAAGCTTTCTTT
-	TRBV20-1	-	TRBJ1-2	CSADTYYGYTF	TGCAGTGCCGACACCTACTATGGCTACACCTTC
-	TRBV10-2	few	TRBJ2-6	CASSIGIGANVLTF	TGCGCCAGCAGTATCGGGATTGGGGCCAACGTCCTGACTTTC
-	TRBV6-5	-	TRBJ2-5	CASSRAGETQYF	TGTGCCAGCAGTCGGGCAGGGGAGACCCAGTACTTC
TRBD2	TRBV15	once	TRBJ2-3	CATSREAGGGTDTQYF	TGTGCCACCAGCAGAGAGGCGGGAGGAGGCACAGATACGCAGTATTTT
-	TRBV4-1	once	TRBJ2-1	CASSQDLRGEQFF	TGCGCCAGCAGCCAAGATCTGCGTGGTGAGCAGTTCTTC
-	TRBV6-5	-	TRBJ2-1	CASSRLGGANEQFF	TGTGCCAGCAGCCGCCTGGGGGGGGCGAATGAGCAGTTCTTC
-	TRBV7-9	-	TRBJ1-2	CASSFPTARSHYGYTF	TGTGCCAGCAGCTTTCCGACAGCAAGGAGTCACTATGGCTACACCTTC
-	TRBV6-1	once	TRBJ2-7	CASSVGGTHEQCF	TGTGCCAGCAGCGTGGGAGGGACACACGAGCAGTGCTTC
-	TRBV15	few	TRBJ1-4	CATSRLPRLGWLTTNEKLFF	TGTGCCACCAGCCGCCTTCCACGTCTAGGCTGGCTCACAACTAATGAAAAACTGTTTTTT
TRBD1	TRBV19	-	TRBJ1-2	CASSPTDREFYGYTF	TGTGCCAGTAGCCCTACGGACAGGGAGTTCTATGGCTACACCTTC
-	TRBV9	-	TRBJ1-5	CASSVSSNQPQHF	TGTGCCAGCAGCGTCTCCAGCAATCAGCCCCAGCATTTT
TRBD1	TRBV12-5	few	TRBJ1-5	CASGLGPGTGVESQHF	TGTGCTAGTGGTTTGGGGCCCGGGACAGGGGTCGAGTCCCAGCATTTT
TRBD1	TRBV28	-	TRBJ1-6	CASSLPTGEYNSPLHF	TGTGCCAGCAGTCTACCGACAGGGGAATATAATTCACCCCTCCACTTT
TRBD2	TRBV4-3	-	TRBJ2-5	CASSHVGQRGGVETQYF	TGCGCCAGCAGCCATGTGGGGCAGCGGGGGGGGGTGGAGACCCAGTACTTC
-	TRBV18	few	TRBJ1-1	CASTRTVKNTEAFF	TGTGCCAGCACCCGGACAGTCAAGAACACTGAAGCTTTCTTT
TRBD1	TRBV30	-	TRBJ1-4	CAWANPGQGGVGRKLFF	TGTGCCTGGGCCAACCCGGGACAGGGTGGGGTTGGTAGAAAACTGTTTTTT
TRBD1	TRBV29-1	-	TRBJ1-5	CSVLGQGSNQPQHF	TGCAGCGTTTTGGGACAGGGTAGCAATCAGCCCCAGCATTTT
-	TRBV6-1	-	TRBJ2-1	CASTRDISYNEQFF	TGTGCCAGCACCCGGGACATCTCCTACAATGAGCAGTTCTTC
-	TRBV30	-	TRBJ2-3	CAWRAPSTDTQYF	TGTGCCTGGAGGGCACCTAGCACAGATACGCAGTATTTT
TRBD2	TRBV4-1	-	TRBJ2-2	CASSQVRRGGVTGELFF	TGCGCCAGCAGCCAAGTACGGCGCGGGGGGGTCACCGGGGAGCTGTTTTTT
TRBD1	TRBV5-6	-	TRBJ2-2	CASSLRTGVNTGELFF	TGTGCCAGCAGCCTCCGGACAGGGGTTAACACCGGGGAGCTGTTTTTT
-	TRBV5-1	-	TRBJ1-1	CASRRGTEAFF	TGCGCCAGCAGACGGGGCACTGAAGCTTTCTTT
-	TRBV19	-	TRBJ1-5	CASSTRQGNQPQHF	TGTGCCAGTAGTACCCGACAGGGCAATCAGCCCCAGCATTTT